The source of this T cell receptor (beta chain) is a study of human T cells and chemical hapten exposure. Regarding the study as a whole: Expanded TCR counts at PT1 were positively correlated with the patch test score.

TCRdb fed the RACE reads into MiXCR, producing one record per CDR3 protein. The data show 85,000 to 100,000 distinct CDR3 sequences, 10% to 11% seen once. Indicated time point: pre-sensitization, week 0. Treatment reported: therapeutic diphenylcyclopropenone sensitization with weekly scalp DPC. Looked up from germline, CDR1 is SEHNR and CDR2 is FQNEAQ (reference sequence). V lost 4 bases and J lost 8; bases outside the gene matches: 5. The CDR3 has 13 amino acids. There are many counts of this clonotype. What it binds is not known. The material sequenced was whole blood, taken in connection with sensitization to the hapten diphenylcyclopropenone (DPC). The chain uses TRBV7-9 and TRBJ2-1, with TRBD1 matching 7 bases. The TCR comes from a woman between 55 and 75 years old with alopecia areata. Some clones in this sample may be carry-over from other donors' samples. CDR3 loop: CASSSTGADEQFF. In DNA, the CDR3 is TGTGCCAGCAGCTCAACAGGGGCCGATGAGCAGTTCTTC.